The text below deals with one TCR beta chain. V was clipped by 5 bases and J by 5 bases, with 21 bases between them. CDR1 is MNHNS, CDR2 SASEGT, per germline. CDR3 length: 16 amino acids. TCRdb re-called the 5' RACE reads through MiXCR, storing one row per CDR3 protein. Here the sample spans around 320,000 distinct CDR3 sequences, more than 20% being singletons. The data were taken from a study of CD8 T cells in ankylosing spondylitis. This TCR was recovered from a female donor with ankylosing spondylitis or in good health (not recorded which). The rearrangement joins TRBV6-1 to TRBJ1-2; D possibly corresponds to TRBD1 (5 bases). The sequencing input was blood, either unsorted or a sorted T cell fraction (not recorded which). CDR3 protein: CASSRKRDWKGYGYTF. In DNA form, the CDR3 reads TGTGCCAGCAGTAGGAAACGGGACTGGAAGGGGTATGGCTACACCTTC.